This T cell receptor (beta chain) emerged from a study of beta chain features in type 1 diabetes. V lost 3 bases and J 6 bases, leaving 11 bases between the germline ends. The CDR3 has 13 amino acids. Per germline, CDR1 SGHTA and CDR2 FQGTGA. The isolated RNA, all of it, was reverse transcribed, so expressed TCRB transcripts were what got sequenced. Clones were read by immunoSEQ multiplex PCR, and TCRdb kept only the in-frame ones, dropping some. Here the sample spans roughly 140,000 clones, nearly 50% being singletons. Researchers reported sorting CD4+ naive, central memory, regulatory and stem cell-like memory cells via CD45RO/CCR7/CD25/CD127/CD95/CD27. This clone has only a few counts.

The specimen was Tregs from blood. V is TRBV7-3 and J is TRBJ1-2; tentative D call: TRBD1 (5 bases). The TCR comes from a man aged 18 to 29 in good health. The DNA for the CDR3 is TGTGCCAGCAGCTTGGTGGGGCGCGATGGCTACACCTTC. Translating gives CASSLVGRDGYTF.